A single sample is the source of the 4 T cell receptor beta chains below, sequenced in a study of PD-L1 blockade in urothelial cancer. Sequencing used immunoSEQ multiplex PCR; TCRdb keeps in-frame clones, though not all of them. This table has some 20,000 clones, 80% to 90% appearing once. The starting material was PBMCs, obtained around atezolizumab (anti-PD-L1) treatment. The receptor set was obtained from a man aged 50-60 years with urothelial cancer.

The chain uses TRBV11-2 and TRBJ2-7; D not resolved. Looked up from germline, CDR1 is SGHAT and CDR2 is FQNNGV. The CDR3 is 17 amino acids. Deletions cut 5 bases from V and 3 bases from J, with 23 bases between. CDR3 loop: CASSNQHGLSAYYEQYF. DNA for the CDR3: TGTGCCAGCAGCAACCAACACGGTCTGAGCGCCTACTACGAGCAGTACTTC.

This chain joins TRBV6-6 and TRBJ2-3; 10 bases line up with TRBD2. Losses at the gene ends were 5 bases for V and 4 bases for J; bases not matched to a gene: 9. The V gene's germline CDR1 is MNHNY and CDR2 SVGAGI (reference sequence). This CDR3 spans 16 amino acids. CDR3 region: CASSTSSGRGADTQYF. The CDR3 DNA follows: TGTGCCAGCAGTACCTCTAGCGGGAGAGGGGCAGATACGCAGTATTTT.

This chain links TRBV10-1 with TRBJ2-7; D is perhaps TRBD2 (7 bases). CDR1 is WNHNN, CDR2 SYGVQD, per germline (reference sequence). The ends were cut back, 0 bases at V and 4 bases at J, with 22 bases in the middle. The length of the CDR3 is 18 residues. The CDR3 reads CASSESGIGGPKIYEQYF. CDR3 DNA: TGCGCCAGCAGTGAGTCGGGCATCGGGGGGCCCAAGATATACGAGCAGTACTTC.

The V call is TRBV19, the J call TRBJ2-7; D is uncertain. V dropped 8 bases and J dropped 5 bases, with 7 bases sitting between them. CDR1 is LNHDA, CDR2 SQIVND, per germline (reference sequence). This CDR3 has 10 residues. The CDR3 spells CASRLDEQYF. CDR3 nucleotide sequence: TGTGCCAGTCGGTTAGACGAGCAGTACTTC. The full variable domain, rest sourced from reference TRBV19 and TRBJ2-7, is DGGITQSPKYLFRKEGQNVTLSCEQNLNHDAMYWYRQDPGQGLRLIYYSQIVNDFQKGDIAEGYSVSREKKESFPLTVTSAQKNPTAFYLCASRLDEQYFGPGTRLTVT.